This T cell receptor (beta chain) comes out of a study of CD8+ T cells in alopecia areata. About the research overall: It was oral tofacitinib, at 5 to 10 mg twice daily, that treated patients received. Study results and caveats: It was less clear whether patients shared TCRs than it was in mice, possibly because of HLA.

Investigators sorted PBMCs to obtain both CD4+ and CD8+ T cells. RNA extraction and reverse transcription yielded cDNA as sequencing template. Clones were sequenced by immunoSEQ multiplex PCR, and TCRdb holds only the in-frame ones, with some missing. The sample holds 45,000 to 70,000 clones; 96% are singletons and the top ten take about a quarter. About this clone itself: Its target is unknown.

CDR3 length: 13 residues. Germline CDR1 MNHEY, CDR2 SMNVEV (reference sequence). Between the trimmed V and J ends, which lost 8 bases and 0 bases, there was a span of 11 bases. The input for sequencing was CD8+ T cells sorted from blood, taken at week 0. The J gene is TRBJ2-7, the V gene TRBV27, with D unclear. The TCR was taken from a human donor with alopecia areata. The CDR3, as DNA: TGTGCCAGCGGTATACACACCTCCTACGAGCAGTACTTC. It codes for CASGIHTSYEQYF.